What follows are 16 T cell receptor beta chains derived from one specimen sequenced in a study of shared clonotypes between healthy human individuals. Some clones are missing from TCRdb's copy, which holds only in-frame ones; the method was immunoSEQ multiplex PCR. The table has some 2,500,000 clones, 90% to 95% seen once. Material for sequencing was naive CD4+ T cells from PBMCs. Subset: CD45RA+ positively selected. The receptors were sampled from a man aged 18 to 30 in good health. Some clones in this sample may be carry-over from other donors' samples.

The chain combines TRBV19 with TRBJ1-5, with D hard to call. V lost 4 bases and J lost 6, with 16 bases in between. This CDR3 has 15 residues. CDR1 is LNHDA, CDR2 SQIVND, per germline (reference sequence). The CDR3 nucleotides are TGTGCCAGTAGTAGCACTGGGTCGATAAGTCAGCCCCAGCATTTT. Translated: CASSSTGSISQPQHF. Full variable domain (outside the CDR3, taken from reference TRBV19 and TRBJ1-5): DGGITQSPKYLFRKEGQNVTLSCEQNLNHDAMYWYRQDPGQGLRLIYYSQIVNDFQKGDIAEGYSVSREKKESFPLTVTSAQKNPTAFYLCASSSTGSISQPQHFGDGTRLSIL.

This chain connects TRBV29-1 to TRBJ2-1; 12 bases match TRBD2. The CDR3 has 14 amino acids. V lost 4 bases and J lost 7; bases outside the gene matches: 5. In germline, CDR1 is SQVTM, CDR2 ANQGSEA. CDR3 protein: CSVAGLAGNNEQFF. The CDR3 bases are TGCAGCGTTGCGGGACTAGCGGGTAATAATGAGCAGTTCTTC.

CDR3 loop: CASSLESGVTDTQYF. CDR3 nucleotide sequence: TGCGCCAGCAGCTTGGAAAGTGGGGTTACAGATACGCAGTATTTT. The chain is built from TRBV5-1 and TRBJ2-3; D remains unclear. The CDR3 loop spans 15 amino acids. V shed 0 bases and J shed 3 bases, with 11 bases lying between them. Germline values: CDR1 SGHRS, CDR2 YFSETQ.

This chain joins TRBV29-1 and TRBJ2-1; D unclear. This CDR3 region has 10 residues. Per germline, CDR1 SQVTM and CDR2 ANQGSEA. Trimming shortened V by 8 bases and J by 1 base, and 3 bases separated the two germline ends. The CDR3 is CSSSYNEQFF. As DNA, the CDR3 is TGCAGCTCTTCCTACAATGAGCAGTTCTTC.

The rearrangement uses TRBV9 and TRBJ2-6, with D unclear. Germline-derived CDR1 and CDR2 are SGDLS and YYNGEE. The V end lost 4 bases, the J end lost 0 bases, and 8 bases lay between the germline ends. The CDR3 covers 15 residues. Here the CDR3 DNA reads TGTGCCAGCAGCCCTATGAGCTCTGGGGCCAACGTCCTGACTTTC. It yields the protein CASSPMSSGANVLTF.

The rearrangement joins TRBV2 to TRBJ2-5, with D unclear. Germline CDR1 and CDR2: SNHLY and FYNNEI. The CDR3 runs to 14 residues. The V and J ends lost 2 bases and 2 bases respectively, with 9 bases between them. CDR3: CASSEFGQQETQYF. The DNA of the CDR3 is TGTGCCAGCAGTGAATTCGGGCAGCAAGAGACCCAGTACTTC.

The chain joins TRBV6-6 to TRBJ1-4, with TRBD1 as a possible D gene (5 bases). Trimming took off 6 bases at V and 6 bases at J, with 8 bases between the two ends. The CDR3 covers 12 residues. Germline lookup yields CDR1 MNHNY and CDR2 SVGAGI (reference sequence). CDR3 loop: CASSGADEKLFF. The CDR3 bases are TGTGCCAGCAGCGGGGCAGATGAAAAACTGTTTTTT.

As to this clone: Different DNA sequences within this sample yield the same CDR3. V gene TRBV11-2 combines with J gene TRBJ2-7; 7 bases map to TRBD1. J gave up 0 bases and V 4 bases, and 6 bases lay outside the gene matches. This CDR3 spans 15 amino acids. From germline, CDR1 is SGHAT and CDR2 FQNNGV. CDR3 region: CASSSLRDSSYEQYF. Written as DNA, the CDR3 is TGTGCCAGCAGCTCTCTCCGGGACAGCTCCTACGAGCAGTACTTC.

The chain carries TRBV11-2 and TRBJ1-3; D unresolved. Germline loops: CDR1 SGHAT, CDR2 FQNNGV. V dropped 2 bases and J dropped 0 bases, with 8 bases sitting between them. This CDR3 comprises 15 residues. The DNA for the CDR3 is TGTGCCAGCAGCTTACTAGCCTACTCTGGAAACACCATATATTTT. This sequence encodes CASSLLAYSGNTIYF.

This clone appeared a single time. The V call is TRBV5-1, the J call TRBJ2-3, with D possibly matching TRBD2 (5 bases). CDR1 SGHRS and CDR2 YFSETQ come from the germline V gene. The CDR3 totals 15 residues. V was cut by 3 bases and J by 2 bases, with 13 bases left in between. The CDR3 reads CASSYGEKPTDTQYF. CDR3 in DNA: TGCGCCAGCAGCTACGGGGAGAAACCCACAGATACGCAGTATTTT.

The chain employs TRBV28 and TRBJ2-1, with TRBD2 matching over 8 bases. Germline-derived CDR1 and CDR2 are MDHEN and SYDVKM. Trimming removed 5 bases from V and 4 bases from J; junction bases left unmatched: 10. The CDR3 runs to 16 residues. CDR3 loop: CASSPPGTRRYNEQFF. Written as DNA, the CDR3 is TGTGCCAGCAGTCCCCCCGGGACTAGGAGATACAATGAGCAGTTCTTC.

The genes are TRBV7-2 and TRBJ2-1; the D is unclear. Germline CDR1 SGHTA, CDR2 FQGNSA. V was clipped by 4 bases and J by 0 bases, with 10 bases between them. The CDR3 extends over 15 amino acids. CDR3 DNA sequence: TGTGCCAGCAGCTCCACGGCGAGCTCCTACAATGAGCAGTTCTTC. Translation gives CASSSTASSYNEQFF.

The chain links TRBV19 to TRBJ2-4; the match to TRBD1 covers 11 bases. Losses at the gene ends were 4 bases for V and 5 bases for J; bases not matched to a gene: 10. CDR3 length: 17 residues. Germline lookup yields CDR1 LNHDA and CDR2 SQIVND (reference sequence). CDR3: CASSRPDRGRSQNIQYF. In DNA, the CDR3 is TGTGCCAGTAGTAGACCGGACAGGGGGCGATCCCAAAACATTCAGTACTTC.

This clone was observed once. The genes are TRBV11-2 and TRBJ2-1; possibly TRBD2 for D (5 bases). Germline lookup yields CDR1 SGHAT and CDR2 FQNNGV. V lost 3 bases and J lost 5, with 8 bases in between. The CDR3 runs to 13 residues. This CDR3 reads CASSFGLDNEQFF. CDR3 bases: TGTGCCAGCAGCTTCGGACTGGACAATGAGCAGTTCTTC.

The chain joins TRBV7-9 to TRBJ2-7, with TRBD1 matching over 7 bases. CDR1 SEHNR and CDR2 FQNEAQ come from the germline V gene (reference sequence). This CDR3 has 18 residues. Germline trimming cut 4 bases from V and 2 bases from J; bases unmatched to any gene: 17. This chain's CDR3 is CASSSAPDKGQPPYEQYF. The CDR3 DNA follows: TGTGCCAGCAGCTCCGCTCCCGACAAGGGACAGCCTCCCTACGAGCAGTACTTC.

The CDR3 nucleotides are TGTGCCAGCAGTTTATCCCTAACAGGGAGACACACTGAAGCTTTCTTT. Encoded protein: CASSLSLTGRHTEAFF. This chain connects TRBV28 to TRBJ1-1; D might be TRBD1 (6 bases). Deletions cut 1 base from V and 3 bases from J, with 15 bases between. CDR1 MDHEN and CDR2 SYDVKM come from the germline V gene. The CDR3 length is 16 residues.